The source of this TCR beta chain is a study of T cell responses to AZD1222 COVID-19 vaccine. The repertoire was sequenced with immunoSEQ multiplex PCR; TCRdb's copy has only in-frame clones and lacks some. The table records 200,000 to 250,000 clones, around 94% of them present only once. The sequencing used peripheral blood, collected 28 days after the second dose of the MenACWY control vaccine. The origin of this receptor is an adult who received the MenACWY meningococcal vaccine as a control.

CDR3: CASSSGTTQETQYF. The CDR3 nucleotides read TGTGCCAGCAGTTCCGGGACTACTCAAGAGACCCAGTACTTC. This rearrangement joins TRBV5-4 to TRBJ2-5, with 7 bases fitting TRBD2. Per the germline V gene, CDR1 is SGHNT and CDR2 is YYREEE (reference sequence). J lost 2 bases, V lost 5 bases, and 6 bases had no gene match. This CDR3 spans 14 amino acids. The variable domain in full, completed from reference TRBV5-4 and TRBJ2-5, reads ETGVTQSPTHLIKTRGQQVTLRCSSQSGHNTVSWYQQALGQGPQFIFQYYREEENGRGNFPPRFSGLQFPNYSSELNVNALELDDSALYLCASSSGTTQETQYFGPGTRLLVL.